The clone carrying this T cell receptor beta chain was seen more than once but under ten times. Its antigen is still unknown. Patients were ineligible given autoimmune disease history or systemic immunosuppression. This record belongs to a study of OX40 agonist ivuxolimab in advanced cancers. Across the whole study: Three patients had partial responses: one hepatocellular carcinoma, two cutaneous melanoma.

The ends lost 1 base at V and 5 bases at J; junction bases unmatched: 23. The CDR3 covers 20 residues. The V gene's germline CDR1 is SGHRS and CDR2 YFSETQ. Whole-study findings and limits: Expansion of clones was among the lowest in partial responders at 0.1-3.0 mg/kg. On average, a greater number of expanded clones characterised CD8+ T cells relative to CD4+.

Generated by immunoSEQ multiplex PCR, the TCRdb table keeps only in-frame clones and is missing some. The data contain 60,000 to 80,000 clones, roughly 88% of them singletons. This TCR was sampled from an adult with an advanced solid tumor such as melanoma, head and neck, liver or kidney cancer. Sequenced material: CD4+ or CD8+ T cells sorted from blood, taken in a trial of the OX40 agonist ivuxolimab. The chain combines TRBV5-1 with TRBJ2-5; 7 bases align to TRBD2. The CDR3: CASSLSYEWTRVDLVETQYF. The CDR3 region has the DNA TGCGCCAGCAGCTTGAGCTATGAGTGGACTAGGGTCGACCTAGTGGAGACCCAGTACTTC.